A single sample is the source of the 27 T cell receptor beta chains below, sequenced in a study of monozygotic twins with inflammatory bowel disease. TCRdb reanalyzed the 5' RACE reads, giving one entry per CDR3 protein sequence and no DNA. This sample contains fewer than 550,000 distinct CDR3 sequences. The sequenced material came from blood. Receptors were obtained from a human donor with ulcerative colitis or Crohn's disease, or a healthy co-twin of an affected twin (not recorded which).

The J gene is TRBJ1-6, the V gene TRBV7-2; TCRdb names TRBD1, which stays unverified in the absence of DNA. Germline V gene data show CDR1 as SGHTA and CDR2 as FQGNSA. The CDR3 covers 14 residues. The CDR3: CASSLEGASSPLHF.

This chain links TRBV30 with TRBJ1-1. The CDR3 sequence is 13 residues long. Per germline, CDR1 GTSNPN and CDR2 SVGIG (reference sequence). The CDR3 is CARASTMNTEAFF.

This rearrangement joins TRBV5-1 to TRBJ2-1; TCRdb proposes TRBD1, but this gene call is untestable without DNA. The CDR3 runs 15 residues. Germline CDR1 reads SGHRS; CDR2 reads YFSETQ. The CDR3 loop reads CASSLGRARGDEQFF.

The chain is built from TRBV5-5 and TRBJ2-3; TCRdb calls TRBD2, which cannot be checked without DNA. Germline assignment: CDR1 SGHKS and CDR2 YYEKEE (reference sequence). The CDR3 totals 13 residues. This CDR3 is CASRRAGTDTQYF.

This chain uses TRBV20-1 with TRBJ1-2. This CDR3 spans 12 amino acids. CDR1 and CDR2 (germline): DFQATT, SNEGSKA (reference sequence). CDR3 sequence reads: CSASGPSYGYTF.

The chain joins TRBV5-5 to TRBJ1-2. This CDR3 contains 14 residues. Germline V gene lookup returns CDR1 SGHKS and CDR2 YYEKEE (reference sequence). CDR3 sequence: CASSLEPGRYGYTF.

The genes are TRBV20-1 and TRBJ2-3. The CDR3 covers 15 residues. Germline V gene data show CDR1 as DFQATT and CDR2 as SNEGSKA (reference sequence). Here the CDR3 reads CSARDSVEITDTQYF.

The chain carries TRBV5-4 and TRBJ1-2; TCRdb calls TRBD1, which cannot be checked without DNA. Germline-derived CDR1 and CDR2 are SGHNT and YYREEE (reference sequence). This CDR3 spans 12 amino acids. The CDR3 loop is CASSFGTTGYTF.

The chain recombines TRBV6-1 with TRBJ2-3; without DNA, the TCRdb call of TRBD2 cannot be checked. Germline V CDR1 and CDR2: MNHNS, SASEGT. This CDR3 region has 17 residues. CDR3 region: CASTVPGLAGGTDTQYF.

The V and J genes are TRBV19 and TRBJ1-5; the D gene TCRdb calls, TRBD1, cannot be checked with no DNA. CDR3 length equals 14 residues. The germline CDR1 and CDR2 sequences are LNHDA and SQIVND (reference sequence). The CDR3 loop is CASSFPGNNQPQHF.

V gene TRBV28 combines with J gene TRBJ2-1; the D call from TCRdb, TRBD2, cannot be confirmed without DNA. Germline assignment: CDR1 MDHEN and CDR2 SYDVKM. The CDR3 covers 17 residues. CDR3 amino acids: CASSLLLSRAGDNEQFF. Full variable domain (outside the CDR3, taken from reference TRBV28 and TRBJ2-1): DVKVTQSSRYLVKRTGEKVFLECVQDMDHENMFWYRQDPGLGLRLIYFSYDVKMKEKGDIPEGYSVSREKKERFSLILESASTNQTSMYLCASSLLLSRAGDNEQFFGPGTRLTVL.

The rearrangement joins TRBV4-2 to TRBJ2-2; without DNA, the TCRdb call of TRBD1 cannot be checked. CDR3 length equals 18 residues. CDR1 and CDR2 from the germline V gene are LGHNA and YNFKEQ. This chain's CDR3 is CASSQDFRQGVNTGELFF.

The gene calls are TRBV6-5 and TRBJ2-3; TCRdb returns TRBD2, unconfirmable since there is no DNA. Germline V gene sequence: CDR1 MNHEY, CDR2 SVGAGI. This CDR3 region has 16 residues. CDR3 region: CASSYSSGWGTDTQYF.

The chain's CDR3 is CSVVYRGNTGELFF. The rearrangement links TRBV29-1 to TRBJ2-2. This CDR3 is built from 14 residues. Looked up from germline, CDR1 is SQVTM and CDR2 is ANQGSEA.

CDR3: CASSEGAGRTEAFF. The chain combines TRBV5-1 with TRBJ1-1; TCRdb's assignment of TRBD1 cannot be checked, as there is no DNA. The CDR3 consists of 14 residues. Germline V gene lookup returns CDR1 SGHRS and CDR2 YFSETQ.

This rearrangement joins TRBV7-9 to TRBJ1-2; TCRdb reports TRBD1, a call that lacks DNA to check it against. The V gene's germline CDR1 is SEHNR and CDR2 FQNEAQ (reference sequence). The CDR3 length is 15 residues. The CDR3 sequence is CASSPQGDANYGYTF.

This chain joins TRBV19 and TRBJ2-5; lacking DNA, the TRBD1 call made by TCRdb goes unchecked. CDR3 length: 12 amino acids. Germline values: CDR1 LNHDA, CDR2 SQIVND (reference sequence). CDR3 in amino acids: CASTGQMETQYF.

The CDR3 reads CASSLSSSVEQYF. The chain joins TRBV12-3 or TRBV12-4 to TRBJ2-7. The CDR3 is made up of 13 amino acids.

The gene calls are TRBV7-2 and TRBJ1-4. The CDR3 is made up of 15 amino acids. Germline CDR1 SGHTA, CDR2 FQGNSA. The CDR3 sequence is CASSPTGLVGNHLFF.

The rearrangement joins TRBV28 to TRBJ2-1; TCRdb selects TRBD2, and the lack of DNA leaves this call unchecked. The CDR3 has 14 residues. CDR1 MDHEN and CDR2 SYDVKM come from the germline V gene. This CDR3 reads CASSSSGRGNEQFF.

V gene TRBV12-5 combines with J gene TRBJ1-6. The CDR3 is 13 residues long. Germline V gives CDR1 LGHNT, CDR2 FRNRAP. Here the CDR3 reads CASGPDADSPLHF. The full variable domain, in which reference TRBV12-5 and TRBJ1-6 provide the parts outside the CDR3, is DARVTQTPRHKVTEMGQEVTMRCQPILGHNTVFWYRQTMMQGLELLAYFRNRAPLDDSGMPKDRFSAEMPDATLATLKIQPSEPRDSAVYFCASGPDADSPLHFGNGTRLTVT.

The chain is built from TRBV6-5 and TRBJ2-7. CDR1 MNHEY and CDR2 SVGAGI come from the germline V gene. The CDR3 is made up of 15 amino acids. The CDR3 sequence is CASSYGQVGNYEQYF.

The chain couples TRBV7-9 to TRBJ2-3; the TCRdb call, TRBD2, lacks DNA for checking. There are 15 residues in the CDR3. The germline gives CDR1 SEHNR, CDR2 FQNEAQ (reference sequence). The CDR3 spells CASSLDGGRTDTQYF.

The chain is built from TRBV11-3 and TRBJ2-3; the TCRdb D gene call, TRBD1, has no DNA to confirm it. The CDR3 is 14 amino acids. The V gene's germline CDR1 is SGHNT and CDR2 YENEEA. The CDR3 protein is CASSKRTGTDTQYF.

This CDR3 is CSVRTSGRYEQYF. J is TRBJ2-7 and V is TRBV29-1; TCRdb calls TRBD2, which cannot be checked without DNA. CDR3 length: 13 residues. Germline CDR1 SQVTM, CDR2 ANQGSEA.

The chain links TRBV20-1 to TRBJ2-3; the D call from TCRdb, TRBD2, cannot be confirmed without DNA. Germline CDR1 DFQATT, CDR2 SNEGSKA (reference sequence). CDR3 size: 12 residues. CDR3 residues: CSSDLRADTQYF.

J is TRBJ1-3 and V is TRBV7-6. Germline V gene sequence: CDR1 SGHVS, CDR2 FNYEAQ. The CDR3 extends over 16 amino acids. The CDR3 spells CASSLALGRTGNTVYF.